This T cell receptor (beta chain) appears in the sequencing data of a study of control samples from healthy donors and cancer patients (dated by TCRdb to 2018 to 2021). CDR1 SGDLS and CDR2 YYNGEE were looked up in the germline V gene. From V the trimming removes 4 bases and from J it removes 3 bases, while the gene matches leave 8 bases of the junction unaccounted for. Taken from cysteine to phenylalanine, the CDR3 has 16 residues. The only DNA kept is the CDR3, 48 bases in frame from the first base. As regards this clone: Its recognized antigen is unknown. The sample holds no much larger clone one base away, and base qualities are not on file.

Libraries were built with the immunoSEQ multiplex PCR assay. TCRdb's version of the immuneACCESS table is confined to in-frame rearrangements and falls short of the full clone set. An unresolved V gene accounts for under half of the shortfall where checked; the remainder is of unknown origin. This sample holds 260,000 or so clones; almost 85% were observed only once. The top ten clones comprise 10% to 15% of the sample. The receptor comes from a woman aged 60-75 years with lung cancer. Sequencing was done on a sample of PBMCs. The chain employs TRBV9 and TRBJ2-1; TRBD1 matches 9 bases in the middle. The CDR3 protein sequence reads: CASSLTGTGNYNEQFF. The sequenced DNA is TGTGCCAGCAGCCTTACCGGGACAGGGAACTACAATGAGCAGTTCTTC.